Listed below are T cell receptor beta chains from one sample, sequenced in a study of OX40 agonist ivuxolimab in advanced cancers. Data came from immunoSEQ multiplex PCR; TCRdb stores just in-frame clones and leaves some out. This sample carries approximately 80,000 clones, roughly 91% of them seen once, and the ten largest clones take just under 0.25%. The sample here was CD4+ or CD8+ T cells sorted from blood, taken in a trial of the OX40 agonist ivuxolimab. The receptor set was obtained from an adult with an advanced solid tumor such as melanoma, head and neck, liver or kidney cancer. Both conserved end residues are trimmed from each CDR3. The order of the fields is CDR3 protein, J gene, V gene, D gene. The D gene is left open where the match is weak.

ASSFYGTSTDTQY | TRBJ2-3 | TRBV7-2 | -
ASSSIAGGPDTQY | TRBJ2-3 | TRBV7-9 | TRBD2
ASSADLTTGELF | TRBJ2-2 | TRBV9 | -
ATSRGTGNQPQH | TRBJ1-5 | TRBV15 | TRBD1
ASRPGQGGHEQY | TRBJ2-7 | TRBV2 | TRBD1
ASSPSGSPLV | TRBJ2-3 | TRBV10-1 | TRBD2
ASSPWTLGANTEAF | TRBJ1-1 | TRBV5-4 | -
ASSANRGGGTEAF | TRBJ1-1 | TRBV5-4 | TRBD1
ASSLLGTGELF | TRBJ2-2 | TRBV7-9 | -
ASSLGTSGRRETQY | TRBJ2-5 | TRBV11-2 | TRBD2
ASTTNLDRNTEAF | TRBJ1-1 | TRBV6-1 | -
ASSPSGEAYNEQF | TRBJ2-1 | TRBV25-1 | TRBD2
ATSGIMNTEAF | TRBJ1-1 | TRBV15 | -
ATSFVGGTVSTEAF | TRBJ1-1 | TRBV15 | -
ASSEYSQGSGYT | TRBJ1-2 | TRBV25-1 | -
ATSRDRRNTEAF | TRBJ1-1 | TRBV15 | -
ASSLAPTGGAETQY | TRBJ2-5 | TRBV5-1 | TRBD1
ASRGQGIYNEQF | TRBJ2-1 | TRBV6-6 | TRBD1
ASSQDIAGVYNEQF | TRBJ2-1 | TRBV4-3 | TRBD2
ASSTLPISEAF | TRBJ1-1 | TRBV27 | -
ASSSTATKQETQY | TRBJ2-5 | TRBV5-1 | -
ASSLRRDEQF | TRBJ2-1 | TRBV28 | -
ASSRGGSNTEAF | TRBJ1-1 | TRBV19 | -
ASSRGLTDTQY | TRBJ2-3 | TRBV6-4 | -
ATRRLQGFYEQY | TRBJ2-7 | TRBV27 | -
ASSQDNRQNTEAF | TRBJ1-1 | TRBV4-2 | -
ASSQWLPGLAGSGEQF | TRBJ2-1 | TRBV7-2 | TRBD2
ASSPGPNYEQY | TRBJ2-7 | TRBV6-6 | -
ATSRDRGKGANTGELF | TRBJ2-2 | TRBV15 | -
ASSQEGRATNEQF | TRBJ2-1 | TRBV5-4 | -
ASSPDIMKETQY | TRBJ2-5 | TRBV5-4 | -
ASRSPGQSYEQY | TRBJ2-7 | TRBV5-5 | TRBD1
AISVGTGEETQY | TRBJ2-5 | TRBV10-3 | TRBD1
ASSRTGDYGYT | TRBJ1-2 | TRBV19 | TRBD1
ASSPPGLAGVEQY | TRBJ2-7 | TRBV18 | TRBD2
ASSFQGRTGELF | TRBJ2-2 | TRBV5-6 | -
ATSRGGRGSDEQF | TRBJ2-1 | TRBV15 | -
ASSEGSLAGEQF | TRBJ2-1 | TRBV10-1 | -
ASSVGPGVVGDEQF | TRBJ2-1 | TRBV9 | -
AIRKDLMTYNEQF | TRBJ2-1 | TRBV10-3 | -
ASSLDLTGELF | TRBJ2-2 | TRBV7-3 | -
ASSSRDGPLYNEQF | TRBJ2-1 | TRBV7-2 | -
ASSKVSSGRAGETQY | TRBJ2-5 | TRBV21-1 | -
ASSFRGSGYT | TRBJ1-2 | TRBV27 | -
ASSPPLGTAEQY | TRBJ2-7 | TRBV19 | -
ASSAGWETEAF | TRBJ1-1 | TRBV5-4 | -
ASSHGWNTEAF | TRBJ1-1 | TRBV18 | -
ASSFRRGPPQETQY | TRBJ2-5 | TRBV5-5 | -
ASSFVRPPHEQF | TRBJ2-1 | TRBV28 | -
ASSSAASSGAYGYT | TRBJ1-2 | TRBV28 | -
ASTGLSGANVLT | TRBJ2-6 | TRBV27 | -
ASSQVPMRGPQPQH | TRBJ1-5 | TRBV4-1 | TRBD1
ASSLRTDTQY | TRBJ2-3 | TRBV5-5 | -